The 17 T cell receptor beta chains presented below share a single source sample, sequenced in a study of cytomegalovirus exposure and HLA in healthy donors. PCR amplification relied on 60 Vbeta primers (plus 13 Jbeta primers). Sequencing used immunoSEQ multiplex PCR; TCRdb keeps in-frame clones, though not all of them. Of fewer than 250,000 clones listed, around four fifths are singletons. Sequences were obtained from PBMCs. The receptors stem from a boy aged 2 to 10 in good health and CMV-seronegative.

The rearrangement joins TRBV11-2 to TRBJ2-4, with 13 bases lining up with TRBD2. CDR3 length: 19 residues. Looked up from germline, CDR1 is SGHAT and CDR2 is FQNNGV. J lost 6 bases, V lost 2 bases, and 13 bases had no gene match. The CDR3 sequence: CASSLFNMWTSGGINIQYF. CDR3 DNA sequence: TGTGCCAGCAGCTTATTTAATATGTGGACTAGCGGGGGTATAAACATTCAGTACTTC.

The chain uses TRBV15 and TRBJ2-7; TRBD1 matches at 7 bases. CDR1 and CDR2 (germline): LNHNV, YYDKDF (reference sequence). This CDR3 region has 13 residues. V lost 1 base and J lost 5; bases outside the gene matches: 2. The CDR3 DNA reads TGTGCCACCAGCAGAGTAACAGGGGACGAGCAGTACTTC. Protein product: CATSRVTGDEQYF.

The V and J genes are TRBV18 and TRBJ2-7, with D tentatively TRBD1 (5 bases). Germline CDR1 and CDR2: KGHSH and LQKENI. V lost 4 bases and J 8 bases, leaving 18 bases between the germline ends. CDR3 length equals 14 residues. CDR3 coding DNA: TGTGCCAGCTCACAGGGGCAACCGGATCGACAGCAGTACTTC. This encodes CASSQGQPDRQQYF.

This clone was seen only once. This chain uses TRBV10-1 with TRBJ2-3; TRBD2 is a possible D gene (6 bases). This CDR3 comprises 13 residues. In germline, CDR1 is WNHNN, CDR2 SYGVQD (reference sequence). The V and J ends lost 7 bases and 5 bases respectively, with 13 bases between them. Here the CDR3 DNA reads TGCGCCAGCATGGAGGGGTGGGAAGATACGCAGTATTTT. This codes for CASMEGWEDTQYF.

The V and J genes are TRBV2 and TRBJ2-3, with 8 bases that match TRBD2. The germline gives CDR1 SNHLY, CDR2 FYNNEI. CDR3 size: 16 residues. After removal of 2 bases from V and 0 bases from J, the junction contained 4 bases not matched to a gene. The CDR3 DNA sequence: TGTGCCAGCAGTGAAAGACAGCGGGGGAGCACAGATACGCAGTATTTT. Protein: CASSERQRGSTDTQYF.

This clone was observed a single time. The chain is built from TRBV30 and TRBJ1-6; perhaps TRBD1 as D (5 bases). With 4 bases removed from V and 8 bases from J, the gap between germline ends came to 15 bases. The CDR3 extends over 14 amino acids. Germline V gene sequence: CDR1 GTSNPN, CDR2 SVGIG (reference sequence). The CDR3 region has the DNA TGTGCCTGGAATCTGAGGGGAGGGGATTCACCCCTCCACTTT. It yields the protein CAWNLRGGDSPLHF. Supplemented by reference TRBV30 and TRBJ1-6, the full variable domain reads SQTIHQWPATLVQPVGSPLSLECTVEGTSNPNLYWYRQAAGRGLQLLFYSVGIGQISSEVPQNLSASRPQDRQFILSSKKLLLSDSGFYLCAWNLRGGDSPLHFGNGTRLTVT.

This clone was observed a handful of times. The chain's CDR3 is CASRGGALSTEAFF. In DNA, the CDR3 is TGTGCCAGCAGAGGAGGGGCCCTGAGTACTGAAGCTTTCTTT. The V call is TRBV6-5, the J call TRBJ1-1, with TRBD1 as a possible D gene (5 bases). Germline V gene lookup returns CDR1 MNHEY and CDR2 SVGAGI. This CDR3 comprises 14 residues. V lost 6 bases to trimming and J lost 5 bases, with 16 bases between them.

The rearrangement joins TRBV11-2 to TRBJ2-7; 9 nucleotides agree with TRBD1. Germline V gene sequence: CDR1 SGHAT, CDR2 FQNNGV. CDR3 size: 15 residues. V dropped 5 bases and J dropped 4; count of bases not matched to a gene: 9. CDR3 loop: CASSKGNRGPYEQYF. CDR3 DNA sequence: TGTGCCAGCAGCAAAGGGAACAGGGGGCCGTACGAGCAGTACTTC.

The chain is built from TRBV12-5 and TRBJ2-5; 8 nucleotides agree with TRBD1. In germline, CDR1 is LGHNT, CDR2 FRNRAP. J lost 11 bases, V lost 1 base, and 6 bases had no gene match. The CDR3 is made up of 13 amino acids. CDR3 region: CASGLGTGREQYF. CDR3 bases: TGTGCTAGTGGTTTGGGGACAGGGAGAGAGCAGTACTTC.

The rearrangement joins TRBV14 to TRBJ2-1; D remains ambiguous. Germline V gives CDR1 SGHDN, CDR2 FVKESK. V was pared by 4 bases and J by 0 bases, with 4 bases between. The CDR3 runs to 13 residues. This CDR3 reads CASSPSSYNEQFF. CDR3 sequence (DNA): TGTGCCAGCAGCCCGAGCTCCTACAATGAGCAGTTCTTC.

Note on this clone: Other DNA sequences within the sample encode an identical CDR3. The rearrangement joins TRBV7-9 to TRBJ1-4; weak D call: TRBD1 (5 bases). The ends were cut back, 1 base at V and 8 bases at J, with 11 bases in the middle. The CDR3 consists of 14 residues. Per germline, CDR1 SEHNR and CDR2 FQNEAQ (reference sequence). In DNA form, the CDR3 reads TGTGCCAGCAGCTTAGGGCAGGGCGGAGAAAAACTGTTTTTT. It is translated as CASSLGQGGEKLFF.

This chain connects TRBV6-1 to TRBJ2-5; D remains ambiguous. The CDR3 length is 14 residues. The V gene lost 4 bases and the J gene lost 1 base, with 10 bases spanning the gap. Germline-derived CDR1 and CDR2 are MNHNS and SASEGT. The CDR3 loop reads CASSGKRGQETQYF. Here the CDR3 DNA reads TGTGCCAGCAGTGGCAAGCGTGGCCAAGAGACCCAGTACTTC.

Notes on this clone: Other DNA variants within this sample encode the same CDR3. The rearrangement uses TRBV19 and TRBJ2-1, with 10 bases that match TRBD1. The CDR3 is 15 amino acids. CDR1 is LNHDA and CDR2 is SQIVND in the germline V gene (reference sequence). Germline trimming cut 3 bases from V and 3 bases from J; bases unmatched to any gene: 2. The CDR3 reads CASSIGQGVYNEQFF. The DNA for the CDR3 is TGTGCCAGTAGTATTGGACAGGGGGTCTACAATGAGCAGTTCTTC.

The rearrangement uses TRBV5-1 and TRBJ1-2, with a possible D match to TRBD1 (6 bases). The length of the CDR3 is 16 residues. The V gene lost 1 base and the J gene lost 8 bases, with 21 bases spanning the gap. In germline, CDR1 is SGHRS, CDR2 YFSETQ. In DNA, the CDR3 is TGCGCCAGCAGCTTGTCCTATGGACAGCCTATAATGGGCTACACCTTC. This sequence encodes CASSLSYGQPIMGYTF.

In this sample, this clone turned up a few times. The chain recombines TRBV12-2 with TRBJ2-2; the DNA was not compared with TRBD1, the D call given in the table. TRBV12-2 is a pseudogene. There are 15 residues in the CDR3. In DNA, the CDR3 is TGTGCAAGTCGCGCGGACAGGGAGAACACCGGGGAGCTGTTTTTT. As protein: CASRADRENTGELFF.

V gene TRBV12-2 combines with J gene TRBJ1-6. TRBV12-2 is classified as a pseudogene. This CDR3 contains 15 residues. CDR3 residues: CASRSSGGRNSPLHF. The CDR3 region has the DNA TGTGCAAGTCGCTCTTCGGGGGGAAGAAATTCACCCCTCCACTTT.

The chain has TRBV7-8 and TRBJ1-5, with 9 bases that match TRBD1. Per germline, CDR1 SGHVS and CDR2 FQNEAQ. J gave up 3 bases and V 3 bases, and 18 bases lay outside the gene matches. The CDR3 totals 20 residues. The CDR3 coding sequence is TGTGCCAGCAGCTTTCGCTACGCGGGACAGGGCGGTATGTACAATCAGCCCCAGCATTTT. The encoded protein is CASSFRYAGQGGMYNQPQHF. Using reference TRBV7-8 and TRBJ1-5 for the parts outside the CDR3, the full variable domain is GAGVSQSPRYKVAKRGQDVALRCDPISGHVSLFWYQQALGQGPEFLTYFQNEAQLDKSGLPSDRFFAERPEGSVSTLKIQRTQQEDSAVYLCASSFRYAGQGGMYNQPQHFGDGTRLSIL.